This T cell receptor (beta chain) was observed in a study of blood T cell repertoires in COVID-19. Clones were sequenced by immunoSEQ multiplex PCR, and TCRdb holds only the in-frame ones, with some missing. The table shows roughly 120,000 clones, with about 87% occurring only once. V was pared by 4 bases and J by 10 bases, with 11 bases of the junction left unmatched. The CDR3 sequence is 16 residues long. Per the germline V gene, CDR1 is SGHNT and CDR2 is YENEEA. Specimen: peripheral blood. The chain carries TRBV11-3 and TRBJ1-6, with 9 bases matching TRBD1. The sequence was collected from a human donor in a cohort sampled during active COVID-19. The CDR3 sequence: CASSWSTGGGGSPLHF. CDR3 nucleotides: TGTGCCAGCAGCTGGAGCACAGGGGGCGGAGGGTCACCCCTCCACTTT.